A selection of T cell receptor beta chains follows, all from one sample in a study of cytomegalovirus exposure and HLA in healthy donors. Measured with immunoSEQ multiplex PCR; TCRdb has only the in-frame clones, and not every one. The sample lists 150,000 to 200,000 clones, around four fifths seen once, with over 3% in the top ten. The sequencing sample was made of PBMCs. The receptors here all came from a female donor in good health and CMV-seronegative. The CDR3 runs from the conserved cysteine through the conserved F or W. The order of the fields is clone size, J gene, V gene, D gene, CDR3 DNA, CDR3 protein. D genes are given only for firm matches. Rows give clone size only sometimes, using once, few, many, or a class for an expanded clone.

size: NA; J: TRBJ2-7; V: TRBV19; D: TRBD1; DNA: TGTGCCAGTAGCGGACAGGGTGGAGACTACGAGCAGTACTTC; CDR3: CASSGQGGDYEQYF
size: NA; J: TRBJ2-2; V: TRBV28; D: TRBD1; DNA: TGTGCCAGCACCACAGGGGTCGGGGAGCTGTTTTTT; CDR3: CASTTGVGELFF
size: NA; J: TRBJ2-3; V: TRBV4-3; D: TRBD1; DNA: TGCGCCAGCAGCCTTCGGCCGGGACAGGGGGCCGATACGCAGTATTTT; CDR3: CASSLRPGQGADTQYF
size: few; J: TRBJ1-1; V: TRBV7-9; D: NA; DNA: TGTGCCAGCAGCTTAGGGGGGGGCATGAACACTGAAGCTTTCTTT; CDR3: CASSLGGGMNTEAFF
size: NA; J: TRBJ2-3; V: TRBV4-2; D: NA; DNA: TGTGCCAGCAGCCTGGGGGGGCCCGAAGATACGCAGTATTTT; CDR3: CASSLGGPEDTQYF
size: NA; J: TRBJ2-3; V: TRBV6-5; D: NA; DNA: TGTGCCAGCAGTTACTCGAGGGCGGCAGATACGCAGTATTTT; CDR3: CASSYSRAADTQYF
size: NA; J: TRBJ1-1; V: TRBV30; D: TRBD1; DNA: TGTGCCTGGAGTCCCGGGGACAGTGAAGCTTTCTTT; CDR3: CAWSPGDSEAFF
size: NA; J: TRBJ2-7; V: TRBV27; D: TRBD1; DNA: TGTGCCAGCAGTATCTCCGGGACAGGGATATACGAGCAGTACTTC; CDR3: CASSISGTGIYEQYF
size: NA; J: TRBJ1-2; V: TRBV6-1; D: NA; DNA: TGTGCCAGCAGTTGGACACAGGGTAACTATGGCTACACCTTC; CDR3: CASSWTQGNYGYTF
size: NA; J: TRBJ2-7; V: TRBV18; D: TRBD2; DNA: TGTGCCAGCTCACCTCCTGGGACTAGCGGGGGAACCTACGAGCAGTACTTC; CDR3: CASSPPGTSGGTYEQYF
size: NA; J: TRBJ1-5; V: TRBV7-9; D: NA; DNA: TGTGCCAGCGGCGGACTGAGCAATCAGCCCCAGCATTTT; CDR3: CASGGLSNQPQHF
size: NA; J: TRBJ1-4; V: TRBV19; D: NA; DNA: TGTGCCAGTAGTAACCCCGGGCGGGGGGCTAAGGAAAAACTGTTTTTT; CDR3: CASSNPGRGAKEKLFF
size: NA; J: TRBJ1-2; V: TRBV9; D: NA; DNA: TGTGCCAGCAGCGTAGTCCCGGGACATTCCCAGGGAGGCTACACCTTC; CDR3: CASSVVPGHSQGGYTF
size: NA; J: TRBJ2-7; V: TRBV6-5; D: TRBD2; DNA: TGTGCCAGCAGTTACCGGACTAGCGGGAGCTACGAGCAGTACTTC; CDR3: CASSYRTSGSYEQYF
size: few; J: TRBJ1-1; V: TRBV5-1; D: TRBD1; DNA: TGCGCCAGCAGCTGGGGACAGTCGGGCACTGAAGCTTTCTTT; CDR3: CASSWGQSGTEAFF
size: once; J: TRBJ1-1; V: TRBV7-6; D: TRBD1; DNA: TGTGCCAGCAGCTTCACAGGGGGGGATGAAGCTTTCTTT; CDR3: CASSFTGGDEAFF
size: NA; J: TRBJ1-2; V: TRBV28; D: NA; DNA: TGTGCCAGCAGTTTAGGGCAGAACCTTGAGCATGGCTACACCTTC; CDR3: CASSLGQNLEHGYTF
size: NA; J: TRBJ2-7; V: TRBV27; D: TRBD1; DNA: TGTGCCAGCAGTTCCTTGACAGGGTACGAGCAGTACTTC; CDR3: CASSSLTGYEQYF
size: NA; J: TRBJ1-4; V: TRBV27; D: TRBD1; DNA: TGTGCCAGCAGGAGGGACAGGGCTAATGAAAAACTGTTTTTT; CDR3: CASRRDRANEKLFF
size: NA; J: TRBJ1-5; V: TRBV30; D: NA; DNA: TGTGCCTGGAACAGGGGCAATCAGCCCCAGCATTTT; CDR3: CAWNRGNQPQHF
size: NA; J: TRBJ2-7; V: TRBV30; D: TRBD1; DNA: TGTGCCTGGAGCGCAGGGGGCTACGAGCAGTACTTC; CDR3: CAWSAGGYEQYF
size: NA; J: TRBJ2-7; V: TRBV7-3; D: NA; DNA: TGTGCCAGCAGCCTCACAGGAGTCTCCTACGAGCAGTACTTC; CDR3: CASSLTGVSYEQYF
size: once; J: TRBJ2-7; V: TRBV2; D: NA; DNA: TGTGCCAGCAGTGACCTAACAGGGACCTACGAGCAGTACTTC; CDR3: CASSDLTGTYEQYF
size: few; J: TRBJ2-7; V: TRBV15; D: NA; DNA: TGTGCCACCAGCAGAGATGGCCGGGACACCTACGAGCAGTACTTC; CDR3: CATSRDGRDTYEQYF
size: once; J: TRBJ1-1; V: TRBV29-1; D: NA; DNA: TGCAGCACGAAAAGCTTAAACACTGAAGCTTTCTTT; CDR3: CSTKSLNTEAFF
size: NA; J: TRBJ2-1; V: TRBV5-1; D: NA; DNA: TGCGCCAGCAGCTTGGACAGGGTTAACAATGAGCAGTTCTTC; CDR3: CASSLDRVNNEQFF
size: few; J: TRBJ2-1; V: TRBV30; D: TRBD1; DNA: TGTGCCTGCACGACAGGGGCATCCTACAATGAGCAGTTCTTC; CDR3: CACTTGASYNEQFF
size: NA; J: TRBJ1-1; V: TRBV5-8; D: TRBD1; DNA: TGTGCCAGCAGCTTCGACAGGGACACTGAAGCTTTCTTT; CDR3: CASSFDRDTEAFF
size: NA; J: TRBJ2-1; V: TRBV7-2; D: NA; DNA: TGTGCCAGCAGCTTATTGGCTAATGAGCAGTTCTTC; CDR3: CASSLLANEQFF
size: NA; J: TRBJ2-5; V: TRBV29-1; D: TRBD2; DNA: TGCAGCGTTGGACTAGCGGGAGACCTCCAAGAGACCCAGTACTTC; CDR3: CSVGLAGDLQETQYF
size: NA; J: TRBJ1-2; V: TRBV7-6; D: NA; DNA: TGTGCCAGCAGCTCAACTGACTTGGGGCGAGGCTACACCTTC; CDR3: CASSSTDLGRGYTF
size: NA; J: TRBJ2-3; V: TRBV11-2; D: NA; DNA: TGTGCCAGCAGCAAGAACAGGGGGGGAGATACGCAGTATTTT; CDR3: CASSKNRGGDTQYF
size: NA; J: TRBJ2-1; V: TRBV7-2; D: TRBD2; DNA: TGTGCCAGCAGTCCAAGCGGGGGGGTCGATGAGCAGTTCTTC; CDR3: CASSPSGGVDEQFF
size: NA; J: TRBJ2-3; V: TRBV19; D: TRBD2; DNA: TGTGCCAGTAGTATCATAACCAGCGGGAGGGAAGATACGCAGTATTTT; CDR3: CASSIITSGREDTQYF
size: NA; J: TRBJ1-5; V: TRBV7-2; D: NA; DNA: TGTGCCAGCAGCTTTCCCGATAGGGGTGGAAAGCCCCAGCATTTT; CDR3: CASSFPDRGGKPQHF
size: NA; J: TRBJ1-6; V: TRBV7-9; D: NA; DNA: TGTGCCAGCAGCTTATCAGGAGGTTCACCCCTCCACTTT; CDR3: CASSLSGGSPLHF
size: NA; J: TRBJ2-1; V: TRBV2; D: TRBD2; DNA: TGTGCCAGCAGGGGGGGGAGGGATGAGCAGTTCTTC; CDR3: CASRGGRDEQFF
size: NA; J: TRBJ2-1; V: TRBV13; D: TRBD2; DNA: TGTGCCAGCAGCTTCGGCCTAGCGGCGAACAATGAGCAGTTCTTC; CDR3: CASSFGLAANNEQFF
size: NA; J: TRBJ2-1; V: TRBV18; D: NA; DNA: TGTGCCAGCTCACCACCCACGGACAGATACAATGAGCAGTTCTTC; CDR3: CASSPPTDRYNEQFF
size: NA; J: TRBJ2-3; V: TRBV7-6; D: TRBD1; DNA: TGTGCCAGCAGCTTAGCGGGGACAGGGAGAGATACGCAGTATTTT; CDR3: CASSLAGTGRDTQYF